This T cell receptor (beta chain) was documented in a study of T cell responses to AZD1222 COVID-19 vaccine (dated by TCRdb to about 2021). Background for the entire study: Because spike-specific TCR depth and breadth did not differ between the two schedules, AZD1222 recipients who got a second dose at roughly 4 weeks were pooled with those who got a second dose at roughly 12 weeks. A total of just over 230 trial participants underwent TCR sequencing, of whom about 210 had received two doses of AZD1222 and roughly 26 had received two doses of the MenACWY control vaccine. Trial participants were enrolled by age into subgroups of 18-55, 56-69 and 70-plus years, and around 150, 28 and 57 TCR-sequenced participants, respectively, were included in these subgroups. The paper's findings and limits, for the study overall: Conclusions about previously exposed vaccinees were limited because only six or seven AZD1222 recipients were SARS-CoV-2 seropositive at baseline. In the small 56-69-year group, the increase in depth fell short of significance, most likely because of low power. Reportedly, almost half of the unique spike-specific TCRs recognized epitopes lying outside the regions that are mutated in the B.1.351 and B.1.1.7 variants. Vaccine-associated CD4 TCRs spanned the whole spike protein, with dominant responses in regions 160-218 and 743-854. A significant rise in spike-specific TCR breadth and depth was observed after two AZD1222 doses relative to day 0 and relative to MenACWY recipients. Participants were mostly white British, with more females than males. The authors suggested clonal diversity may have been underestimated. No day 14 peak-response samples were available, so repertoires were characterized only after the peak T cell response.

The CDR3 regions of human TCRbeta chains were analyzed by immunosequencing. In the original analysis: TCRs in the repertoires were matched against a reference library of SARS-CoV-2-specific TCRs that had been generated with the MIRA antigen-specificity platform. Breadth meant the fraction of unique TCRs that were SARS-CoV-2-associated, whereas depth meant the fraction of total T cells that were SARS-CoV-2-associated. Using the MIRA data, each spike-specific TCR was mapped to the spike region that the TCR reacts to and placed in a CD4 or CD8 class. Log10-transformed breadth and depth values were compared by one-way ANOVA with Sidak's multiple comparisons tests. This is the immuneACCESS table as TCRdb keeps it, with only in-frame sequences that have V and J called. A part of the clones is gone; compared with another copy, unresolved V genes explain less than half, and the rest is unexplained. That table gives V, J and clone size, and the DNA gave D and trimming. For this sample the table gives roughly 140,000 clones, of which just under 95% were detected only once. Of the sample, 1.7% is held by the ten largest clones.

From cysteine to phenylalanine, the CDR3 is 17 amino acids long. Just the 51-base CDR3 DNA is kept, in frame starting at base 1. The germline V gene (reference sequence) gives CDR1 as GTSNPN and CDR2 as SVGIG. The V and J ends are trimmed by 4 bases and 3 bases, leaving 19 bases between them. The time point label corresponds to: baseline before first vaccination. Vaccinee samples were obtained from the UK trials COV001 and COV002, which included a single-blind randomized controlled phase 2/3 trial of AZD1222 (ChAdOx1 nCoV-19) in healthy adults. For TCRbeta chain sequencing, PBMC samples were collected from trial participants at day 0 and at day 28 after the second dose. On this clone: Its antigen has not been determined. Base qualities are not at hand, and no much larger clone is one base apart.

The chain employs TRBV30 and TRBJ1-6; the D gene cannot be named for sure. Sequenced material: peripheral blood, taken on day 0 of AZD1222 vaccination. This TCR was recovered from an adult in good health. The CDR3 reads CAWTERSAPSYNSPLHF. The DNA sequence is TGTGCCTGGACCGAAAGGTCGGCACCCAGCTATAATTCACCCCTCCACTTT.